One sample yielded the 18 T cell receptor beta chains listed below, sequenced in a study of blood T cell repertoires in COVID-19. TCRdb's table, derived via immunoSEQ multiplex PCR, lists solely in-frame clones and lacks some. The repertoire holds about 320,000 clones, over 80% seen once, with more than 8.5% in the top ten. Material: PBMCs or T cells enriched from blood (not recorded which). The receptors derive from a woman between 18 and 29 years old who had recovered from COVID-19.

This clone was seen more than once but under ten times. The J gene is TRBJ1-6, the V gene TRBV9; D is ambiguous. Trimming shortened V by 0 bases and J by 0 bases, and 10 bases separated the two germline ends. Germline loops: CDR1 SGDLS, CDR2 YYNGEE. The CDR3 totals 17 residues. The CDR3, as DNA: TGTGCCAGCAGCGTAGACGGCGGGAGCTCCTATAATTCACCCCTCCACTTT. This encodes CASSVDGGSSYNSPLHF.

The V and J genes are TRBV7-9 and TRBJ2-7; possibly TRBD1 for D (6 bases). V was clipped by 5 bases and J by 2 bases, with 19 bases between them. This CDR3 has 16 residues. Germline CDR1 SEHNR, CDR2 FQNEAQ (reference sequence). The CDR3 reads CASSRWPQGTTYEQYF. The CDR3 DNA follows: TGTGCCAGCAGCCGATGGCCTCAGGGGACCACCTACGAGCAGTACTTC.

This clone was seen just once. This chain joins TRBV29-1 and TRBJ1-2; the D is unclear. Trimming stripped 8 bases from V and 2 bases from J, with 9 bases between. The CDR3 length is 11 residues. Germline V gene sequence: CDR1 SQVTM, CDR2 ANQGSEA. Here the CDR3 DNA reads TGCAGCACCCAGGAAAACTATGGCTACACCTTC. Amino acids: CSTQENYGYTF.

A single count supports this clone. The chain has TRBV19 and TRBJ1-1; D not certain. This CDR3 comprises 14 residues. V was shortened by 6 bases and J by 4 bases, with 15 bases between the two germline ends. Germline CDR1 and CDR2: LNHDA and SQIVND (reference sequence). The CDR3, as DNA: TGTGCCAGTAGGAGATTTGTTGAGGGCACTGAAGCTTTCTTT. This gives the protein CASRRFVEGTEAFF.

This chain links TRBV10-3 with TRBJ1-1; maybe TRBD1 (5 bases). The CDR3 covers 14 residues. Germline values: CDR1 ENHRY, CDR2 SYGVKD. The germline V and J ends were trimmed by 2 bases and 3 bases, with 10 bases remaining between them. CDR3 in DNA: TGTGCCATCAGTGAGGACGGGACTTACACTGAAGCTTTCTTT. It encodes CAISEDGTYTEAFF.

The chain carries TRBV30 and TRBJ2-3; no firm D call. The CDR3 covers 17 residues. V was clipped by 5 bases and J by 3 bases, with 24 bases between them. The germline V gene has CDR1 GTSNPN and CDR2 SVGIG (reference sequence). Written as DNA, the CDR3 is TGTGCCTGGGATGGAGTCGCTGACCCTCGAGGAACAGATACGCAGTATTTT. The encoded protein is CAWDGVADPRGTDTQYF.

This chain connects TRBV7-8 to TRBJ2-3, with D hard to call. In germline, CDR1 is SGHVS, CDR2 FQNEAQ. Trimming pared 3 bases from V and 10 bases from J, leaving 14 bases between. The CDR3 runs 13 residues. CDR3 sequence (DNA): TGTGCCAGCAGCTTTCAGGAAACTCCGGCGCAGTATTTT. Its translation is CASSFQETPAQYF.

The chain links TRBV15 to TRBJ2-6; 10 bases are shared with TRBD2. This CDR3 has 19 residues. The V and J ends lost 1 base and 0 bases, in that order; junction bases with no gene match: 6. The germline V gene encodes CDR1 LNHNV and CDR2 YYDKDF (reference sequence). CDR3 nucleotides: TGTGCCACCAGCAGAGTTTTCCAGCGGGGGGGCTCTGGGGCCAACGTCCTGACTTTC. Translating gives CATSRVFQRGGSGANVLTF.

This clone appeared once. The CDR3 loop is CAWSLLSTVPYEQYF. As DNA, the CDR3 is TGTGCCTGGAGTCTTCTTTCGACTGTCCCCTACGAGCAGTACTTC. V and J are TRBV30 and TRBJ2-7, with D hard to call. The CDR3 runs 15 residues. Germline V gene data show CDR1 as GTSNPN and CDR2 as SVGIG (reference sequence). Trimming removed 2 bases at V and 2 bases at J, with 16 bases between.

J is TRBJ2-5 and V is TRBV7-9; 11 bases are shared with TRBD2. The germline gives CDR1 SEHNR, CDR2 FQNEAQ (reference sequence). J was trimmed by 2 bases and V by 2 bases; bases with no gene match: 7. The CDR3 is 17 residues long. Here the CDR3 DNA reads TGTGCCAGCAGCTTATGGAGGCTAGCGGGGGGTCAAGAGACCCAGTACTTC. Its translation: CASSLWRLAGGQETQYF.

The rearrangement uses TRBV2 and TRBJ2-7; the D is unclear. Germline CDR1 is SNHLY and CDR2 is FYNNEI. V was trimmed by 3 bases and J by 0 bases, leaving 18 bases between them. The CDR3 runs to 17 residues. Here the CDR3 DNA reads TGTGCCAGCAGTGAGGTACACCGTAGCTCAGTCTCCTACGAGCAGTACTTC. Its translation: CASSEVHRSSVSYEQYF.

The chain couples TRBV9 to TRBJ2-3; 7 nucleotides match TRBD2. This CDR3 has 16 amino acids. Germline CDR1 SGDLS, CDR2 YYNGEE. J was trimmed by 4 bases and V by 0 bases; bases with no gene match: 8. The CDR3 nucleotides are TGTGCCAGCAGCGTAGCTGGACTAGATCTTTCAGATACGCAGTATTTT. Translation gives CASSVAGLDLSDTQYF.

The V call is TRBV24-1, the J call TRBJ2-1, with 13 bases identical to TRBD2. The germline gives CDR1 KGHDR, CDR2 SFDVKD. Germline trimming cut 3 bases from V and 3 bases from J; bases unmatched to any gene: 7. This CDR3 has 18 residues. CDR3 sequence (DNA): TGTGCCACCAGTGATAGGACTAGCGGGAGTATCAGCTACAATGAGCAGTTCTTC. The encoded protein is CATSDRTSGSISYNEQFF.

The chain employs TRBV18 and TRBJ1-2, with D possibly TRBD1 on 6 matching bases. The CDR3 consists of 15 residues. The germline V gene has CDR1 KGHSH and CDR2 LQKENI. The V and J ends lost 0 bases and 8 bases respectively, with 16 bases between them. CDR3 protein: CASSPPGSGARGYTF. The CDR3 nucleotides are TGTGCCAGCTCACCACCTGGCTCAGGGGCGCGGGGCTACACCTTC.

About this clone: An end of the junction does not agree with germline; a read error may underlie this. The gene calls are TRBV30 and TRBJ1-1; D is unresolved. Germline assignment: CDR1 GTSNPN and CDR2 SVGIG (reference sequence). This CDR3 region has 12 residues. CDR3 bases: TGTGCCTGGAGTGTCAGTTCGACGTACTGGACTTTT. It is translated as CAWSVSSTYWTF.

The chain recombines TRBV27 with TRBJ2-1; a weak D match, TRBD1 (8 bases). Germline values: CDR1 MNHEY, CDR2 SMNVEV (reference sequence). The V and J ends lost 7 bases and 6 bases respectively, with 19 bases between them. The CDR3 loop spans 15 amino acids. CDR3 coding DNA: TGTGCCAGCAACATCAGGGGGCTAGCGGTCAATGAGCAGTTCTTC. Amino acid sequence: CASNIRGLAVNEQFF.

The V and J genes are TRBV7-2 and TRBJ2-1; weak D call: TRBD2 (5 bases). Deletions cut 2 bases from V and 9 bases from J, with 8 bases between. The CDR3 is 12 residues long. Germline CDR1 SGHTA, CDR2 FQGNSA. The CDR3 DNA sequence: TGTGCCAGCAGCTTATCGGGGAGTGAGCAGTTCTTC. Translating it yields CASSLSGSEQFF.

The gene calls are TRBV10-1 and TRBJ1-6; D might be TRBD1 (5 bases). Germline CDR1 is WNHNN and CDR2 is SYGVQD (reference sequence). The length of the CDR3 is 19 residues. V was pared by 6 bases and J by 8 bases, with 29 bases between. The CDR3 sequence is CASRDIRKEGPDFDSPLHF. CDR3 bases: TGCGCCAGCAGGGATATTAGGAAGGAGGGACCAGACTTTGATTCACCCCTCCACTTT.